This T cell receptor (beta chain) was profiled in a study of post-analysis software for immune sequencing data. As for the study in general: Relapsing-remitting, secondary progressive and progressive-relapsing multiple sclerosis were all included among the disease courses. Study conclusions and caveats: Multiple sclerosis patients had significantly lower normalized Chao1 diversity than controls. With TRBV5-6, TRBV5-1 and TRBV20-1 included, about 5 TRBV segments were more frequent in patients than in controls.

About this clonotype: Its antigen remains unidentified.

CDR1 is SGDLS, CDR2 YYNGEE, per germline. The CDR3 is 13 amino acids. Trimming shortened V by 3 bases and J by 4 bases, and 10 bases separated the two germline ends. cDNA libraries of TCR beta carried unique molecular identifiers. Between about 1 and 11 million T cells gave rise to approximately 520,000 cDNA molecules. TCRdb reprocessed the PCR reads via MiXCR and lists one record per CDR3 protein. The sample shows approximately 770,000 distinct CDR3 sequences, about 45% of them seen only once. This TCR came from a girl aged 10 to 17 with multiple sclerosis. Input material: blood. The chain combines TRBV9 with TRBJ1-2, with TRBD1 as a possible D gene (6 bases). Here the CDR3 reads CASSDRDTYGYTF. The CDR3 DNA reads as TGTGCCAGCAGCGACCGGGACACCTATGGCTACACCTTC.